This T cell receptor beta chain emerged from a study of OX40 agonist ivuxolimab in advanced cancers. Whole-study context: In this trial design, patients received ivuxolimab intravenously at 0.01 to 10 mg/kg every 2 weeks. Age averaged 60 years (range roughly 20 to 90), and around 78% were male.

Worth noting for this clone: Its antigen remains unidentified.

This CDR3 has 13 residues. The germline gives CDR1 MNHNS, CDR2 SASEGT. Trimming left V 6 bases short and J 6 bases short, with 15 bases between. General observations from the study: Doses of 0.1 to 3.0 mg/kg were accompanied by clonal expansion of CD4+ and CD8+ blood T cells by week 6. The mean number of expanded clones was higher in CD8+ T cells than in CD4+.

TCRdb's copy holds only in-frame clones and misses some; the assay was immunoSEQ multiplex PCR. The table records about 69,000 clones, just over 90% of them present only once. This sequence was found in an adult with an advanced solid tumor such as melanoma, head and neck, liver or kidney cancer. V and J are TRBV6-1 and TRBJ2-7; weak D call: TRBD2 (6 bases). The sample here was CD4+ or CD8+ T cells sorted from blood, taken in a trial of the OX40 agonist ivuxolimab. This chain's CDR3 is CASRDPGLREQYF. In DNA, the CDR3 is TGTGCCAGCAGGGACCCGGGACTCCGCGAGCAGTACTTC.